The sequence of this TCR beta chain was determined in a study of post-analysis software for immune sequencing data. At the level of the study: Included courses were relapsing-remitting and secondary progressive multiple sclerosis; progressive-relapsing multiple sclerosis was also included.

Unique molecular identifiers were carried by the TCR beta cDNA libraries. Between roughly 1 and 11 million T cells gave rise to roughly 0.5 million cDNA molecules. MiXCR, applied by TCRdb to the PCR reads, yields one record per CDR3 protein. The table has some 500,000 distinct CDR3 sequences, nearly 45% seen once. This clonotype was picked up a small number of times. Its target is not known. Findings and caveats of the study: F measure grouped same-batch samples tightly together. Multiple sclerosis patients showed significantly lower normalized Chao1 diversity than controls did. With TRBV5-6, TRBV5-1 and TRBV20-1 included, a handful of TRBV segments were more frequent in patients than in controls.

Trimming removed 8 bases at V and 2 bases at J, with 9 bases between. This CDR3 contains 11 residues. Germline V lookup: CDR1 SQVTM, CDR2 ANQGSEA. The chain uses TRBV29-1 and TRBJ1-2, with a weak D call TRBD1 (5 bases). This receptor was obtained from a girl aged 10 to 17 with multiple sclerosis. The material sequenced was blood. CDR3 protein: CSFQGNYGYTF. The DNA of the CDR3 is TGCAGCTTTCAGGGAAACTATGGCTACACCTTC.